This is a list of T cell receptor beta chains from one sample in a study of beta chain features in type 1 diabetes. TCRdb's table, derived via immunoSEQ multiplex PCR, lists solely in-frame clones and lacks some. The repertoire holds around 130,000 clones, around 10% seen once, with 0.6% to 0.9% in the top ten. Input material: central memory CD4+ T cells from blood. The source of these receptors is a man aged 30-40 years with type 1 diabetes. CDR3s include the opening cysteine and the closing phenylalanine or tryptophan. A D gene is named only where the DNA matches it firmly. For some rows the clone size is stated as once, few or many, or as a class when expanded; others skip it.

>TRBD2|.|TRBJ2-1|TRBV11-2
CASSSGTSGGNNEQFF
TGTGCCAGCAGCTCTGGGACTAGCGGGGGGAACAATGAGCAGTTCTTC
>.|few|TRBJ2-7|TRBV19
CASSTGQPYEQYF
TGTGCCAGTAGTACTGGACAGCCCTACGAGCAGTACTTC
>.|.|TRBJ2-5|TRBV9
CASSVATQRGETQYF
TGTGCCAGCAGCGTAGCTACCCAAAGGGGAGAGACCCAGTACTTC
>.|.|TRBJ2-7|TRBV5-1
CASQSTGEQYF
TGCGCCAGCCAGTCCACCGGGGAGCAGTACTTC
>.|.|TRBJ1-1|TRBV9
CASSVGWGGSAEAFF
TGTGCCAGCAGCGTAGGCTGGGGAGGGAGTGCTGAAGCTTTCTTT
>.|.|TRBJ2-3|TRBV4-3
CASSQTGVSTDTQYF
TGCGCCAGCAGCCAAACGGGGGTTAGCACAGATACGCAGTATTTT
>.|few|TRBJ1-1|TRBV7-8
CASSLYRETFF
TGTGCCAGCAGCTTATACAGGGAAACTTTCTTT
>TRBD1|.|TRBJ1-1|TRBV30
CAWAGQPNTEAFF
TGTGCCTGGGCGGGACAGCCAAACACTGAAGCTTTCTTT
>TRBD1|.|TRBJ2-3|TRBV5-1
CASSQTGEVTDTQYF
TGCGCCAGCAGCCAAACAGGGGAAGTGACAGATACGCAGTATTTT
>TRBD1|.|TRBJ1-4|TRBV10-3
CAIGEGQAREKLFF
TGTGCCATAGGAGAAGGACAGGCTCGGGAAAAACTGTTTTTT
>TRBD1|.|TRBJ2-1|TRBV6-6
CASSYSKDRGYNEQFF
TGTGCCAGCAGTTACTCGAAGGACAGGGGCTACAATGAGCAGTTCTTC
>.|.|TRBJ1-1|TRBV27
CASSLQRGVYTEAFF
TGTGCCAGCAGTTTACAGCGCGGAGTATACACTGAAGCTTTCTTT
>TRBD1|few|TRBJ2-7|TRBV7-4
CASRNPDRAYEQYF
TGTGCCAGCAGAAACCCCGACAGGGCCTACGAGCAGTACTTC
>.|.|TRBJ2-5|TRBV5-5
CASSLITGETQYF
TGTGCCAGCAGCTTGATCACAGGAGAGACCCAGTACTTC
>TRBD1|.|TRBJ1-2|TRBV4-2
CASSQEGQVYGYTF
TGTGCCAGCAGCCAAGAGGGACAGGTCTATGGCTACACCTTC
>TRBD1|.|TRBJ2-1|TRBV4-1
CASSHGQGWNEQFF
TGCGCCAGCAGCCACGGACAGGGGTGGAATGAGCAGTTCTTC
>TRBD2|.|TRBJ2-7|TRBV7-2
CASSLHSGGVSYEQYF
TGTGCCAGCAGCCTCCATAGCGGGGGGGTGTCCTACGAGCAGTACTTC
>TRBD1|.|TRBJ2-3|TRBV5-6
CASSNDRADTQYF
TGTGCCAGCAGCAACGACAGGGCAGATACGCAGTATTTT
>.|.|TRBJ2-1|TRBV11-2
CASTLAEGSYNEQFF
TGTGCCAGCACCTTGGCGGAGGGATCCTACAATGAGCAGTTCTTC
>.|.|TRBJ2-7|TRBV4-3
CASSQDRGSYEQYF
TGCGCCAGCAGCCAAGATCGAGGCAGCTACGAGCAGTACTTC
>.|few|TRBJ2-5|TRBV5-6
CASSLYSASETQYF
TGTGCCAGCAGCTTGTACTCCGCTTCCGAGACCCAGTACTTC
>.|.|TRBJ1-3|TRBV18
CASSPLTDPGNTIYF
TGTGCCAGCTCACCCTTGACAGATCCCGGAAACACCATATATTTT
>.|.|TRBJ2-1|TRBV5-4
CASSLEAGRPGFF
TGTGCCAGCAGCTTGGAGGCAGGGAGGCCTGGGTTCTTC
>TRBD1|.|TRBJ2-2|TRBV7-3
CASSFGQGNTGELFF
TGTGCCAGCAGCTTCGGACAGGGAAACACCGGGGAGCTGTTTTTT
>.|few|TRBJ1-5|TRBV4-3
CASSQGGPRGLNQPQHF
TGCGCCAGCAGCCAAGGGGGCCCTCGGGGGTTGAATCAGCCCCAGCATTTT
>TRBD2|.|TRBJ2-3|TRBV7-9
CASSLGTSGYTDTQYF
TGTGCCAGCAGCTTAGGGACTAGCGGATACACAGATACGCAGTATTTT
>.|.|TRBJ1-1|TRBV7-9
CASSLEGVGTEAFF
TGTGCCAGCAGCTTAGAAGGGGTGGGCACTGAAGCTTTCTTT
>.|few|TRBJ2-7|TRBV15
CATSRDRGQAYEQYF
TGTGCCACCAGCAGAGATCGGGGACAAGCCTACGAGCAGTACTTC
>.|few|TRBJ1-2|TRBV15
CATSRAGVGYGYTF
TGTGCCACCAGCAGAGCCGGGGTCGGCTATGGCTACACCTTC
>.|few|TRBJ2-2|TRBV14
CASSPRGSNTGELFF
TGTGCCAGCAGCCCCCGGGGGTCAAACACCGGGGAGCTGTTTTTT
>TRBD1|few|TRBJ1-6|TRBV18
CASSAGTVNSPLHF
TGTGCCAGCTCAGCCGGGACAGTTAACTCACCCCTCCACTTT
>.|few|TRBJ2-1|TRBV18
CASSPDNSYNEQFF
TGTGCCAGCTCACCAGACAACTCCTACAATGAGCAGTTCTTC
>.|.|TRBJ2-1|TRBV5-1
CASAGSGGVYNEQFF
TGCGCCAGCGCCGGTTCGGGGGGCGTCTACAATGAGCAGTTCTTC
>TRBD2|few|TRBJ2-1|TRBV5-1
CASSSAGGVSYNEQFF
TGCGCCAGCAGCTCCGCTGGGGGGGTTTCCTACAATGAGCAGTTCTTC
>TRBD2|few|TRBJ2-1|TRBV7-9
CASSPLLSGGAGNEQFF
TGTGCCAGCAGCCCCTTACTGAGCGGGGGGGCCGGGAATGAGCAGTTCTTC
>TRBD1|few|TRBJ2-1|TRBV4-2
CASSQDGGQGFNEQFF
TGTGCCAGCAGCCAAGATGGGGGACAGGGGTTTAATGAGCAGTTCTTC
>TRBD1|.|TRBJ2-7|TRBV7-2
CASSSPRTGYEQYF
TGTGCCAGCAGCTCACCCCGGACAGGGTACGAGCAGTACTTC
>.|.|TRBJ1-1|TRBV5-4
CASSLGGQVNTEAFF
TGTGCCAGCAGCTTGGGGGGACAAGTTAACACTGAAGCTTTCTTT
>TRBD1|few|TRBJ2-5|TRBV5-4
CASSSWTGIETQYF
TGTGCCAGCAGCTCCTGGACAGGGATAGAGACCCAGTACTTC
>.|many|TRBJ2-7|TRBV11-2
CASSPQEVMHEQYF
TGTGCCAGCAGCCCCCAGGAGGTTATGCACGAGCAGTACTTC
>TRBD1|.|TRBJ1-3|TRBV9
CASSVGGDRGPGNTIYF
TGTGCCAGCAGCGTAGGCGGGGACAGGGGGCCTGGAAACACCATATATTTT
>.|few|TRBJ2-3|TRBV9
CASSGVWGESTDTQYF
TGTGCCAGCAGCGGCGTATGGGGCGAAAGCACAGATACGCAGTATTTT
>.|.|TRBJ1-6|TRBV7-2
CASSLNGLGYSPLHF
TGTGCCAGCAGCTTAAACGGACTAGGGTATTCACCCCTCCACTTT
>.|few|TRBJ2-3|TRBV11-2
CASSSGSTDTQYF
TGTGCCAGCAGCTCGGGGTCCACAGATACGCAGTATTTT
>.|.|TRBJ1-5|TRBV19
CASTEWATANQPQHF
TGTGCCAGTACAGAATGGGCAACCGCTAATCAGCCCCAGCATTTT
>.|few|TRBJ1-2|TRBV28
CASSLRGRGYTF
TGTGCCAGCAGTTTGCGGGGGCGAGGCTACACCTTC
>TRBD1|many|TRBJ2-1|TRBV27
CASSLYRGYNEQFF
TGTGCCAGCAGTTTATACAGGGGGTACAATGAGCAGTTCTTC
>.|.|TRBJ2-2|TRBV7-2
CASSFSRQGELFF
TGTGCCAGCAGTTTTAGCCGACAGGGGGAGCTGTTTTTT
>TRBD1|.|TRBJ1-6|TRBV5-4
CASSARSGTDNSPLHF
TGTGCCAGCAGCGCACGATCCGGGACAGACAATTCACCCCTCCACTTT
>.|.|TRBJ2-5|TRBV20-1
CSAPLVETQYF
TGCAGTGCGCCCCTAGTGGAGACCCAGTACTTC
>TRBD1|.|TRBJ2-2|TRBV28
CASSSGQGTGELFF
TGTGCCAGCAGTTCCGGACAGGGCACCGGGGAGCTGTTTTTT